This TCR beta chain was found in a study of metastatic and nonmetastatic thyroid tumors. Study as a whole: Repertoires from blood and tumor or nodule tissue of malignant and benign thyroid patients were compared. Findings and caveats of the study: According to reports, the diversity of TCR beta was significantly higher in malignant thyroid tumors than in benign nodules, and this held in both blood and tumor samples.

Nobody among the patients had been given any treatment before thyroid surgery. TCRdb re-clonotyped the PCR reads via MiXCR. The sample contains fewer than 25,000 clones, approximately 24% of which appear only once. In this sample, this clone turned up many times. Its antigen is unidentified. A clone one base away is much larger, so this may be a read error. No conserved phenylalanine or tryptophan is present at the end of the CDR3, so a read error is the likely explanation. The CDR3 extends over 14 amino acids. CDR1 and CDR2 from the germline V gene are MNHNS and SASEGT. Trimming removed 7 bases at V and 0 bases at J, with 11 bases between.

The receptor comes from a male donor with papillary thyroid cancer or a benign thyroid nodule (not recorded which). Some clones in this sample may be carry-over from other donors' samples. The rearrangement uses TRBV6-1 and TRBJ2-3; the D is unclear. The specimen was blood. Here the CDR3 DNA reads TGTGCCAGCACTCCGATCCCGAGCACAGATACGCAGTATCTT. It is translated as CASTPIPSTDTQYL.